In its sample, the clone carrying this T cell receptor beta chain was seen a few times. Its antigen is undetermined. Other nucleotide sequences in the sample specify the same CDR3. This sample was included in a study of beta chain features in type 1 diabetes. The CDR3 length is 13 residues. V lost 3 bases and J lost 8; bases outside the gene matches: 4. CDR1 SEHNR and CDR2 FQNEAQ come from the germline V gene (reference sequence). Isolated RNA was reverse transcribed in full, so expressed TCRB transcripts were sequenced. Sequencing used immunoSEQ multiplex PCR; TCRdb keeps in-frame clones, though not all of them. The top ten clones hold less than 1.5% of a sample with just under 150,000 clones, about 13% of them seen once. Findings and limits, study-wide: There was a moderate but significant shortening of TCRB CDR3s in all four CD4+ subsets of Type 1 diabetes patients.

The clonotype originates from a man aged 18 to 29 with type 1 diabetes. V and J are TRBV7-9 and TRBJ1-2; 9 nucleotides agree with TRBD1. Sequenced input: central memory CD4+ T cells from blood. This chain's CDR3 is CASSFDRGDGYTF. CDR3 DNA: TGTGCCAGCAGCTTCGACAGGGGGGACGGCTACACCTTC.